Here is one TCR beta chain with its context. It has no known antigen specificity. The record has no base qualities; no much larger clone is one base away. This entry is derived from a study of blood T cell repertoires in COVID-19 (dated by TCRdb to 2020 to 2021). For the study in its entirety: Collaborator samples came from the United States, Italy and Spain and covered acute and convalescent phases of COVID-19. The sample metadata nearly always contained a de-identified subject ID, COVID-19 status, age in years and sex. The samples were drawn from two sources: the first 160 participants of the ongoing ImmuneRACE study, and 950 to 1,500 subjects contributed by 6 global collaborators. The repertoires were made available in a free public database intended to serve as a resource for research on the immune response to SARS-CoV-2. Deeply sampled blood TCRbeta repertoires from subjects exposed to, actively infected with, or recovered from COVID-19 were included in the dataset. HLA class I and class II types, where available, came from metadata supplied by the sample provider rather than from assay-based typing. The prospective study material was composed of cDNA or gDNA derived from T cells, B-cell-depleted T cells, or PBMCs.

The collaborating institutions used their own protocols to collect whole blood in K2EDTA tubes. For TCRbeta analysis, collaborators shipped samples in one of three forms: frozen whole blood, isolated PBMCs, or DNA extracted from either of those sample types. TCRbeta CDR3 regions were amplified from genomic DNA using the immunoSEQ Assay, a bias-controlled multiplex PCR. On the study's bioinformatics: The number of nucleated cells in each sample was estimated from the amplification of reference gene primers within the assay. To quantify the absolute abundance of each unique TCRbeta CDR3 rearrangement, sequence reads were collapsed and filtered. Productive Simpson clonality was computed per sample as the square root of Simpson's diversity index over productive rearrangements. TCRdb limited this immuneACCESS table to in-frame rearrangements with V and J called. A share of clones is missing; checked studies link under half to unresolved V genes, and the rest is unexplained. The D gene and trimming were derived from the DNA, and the V and J assignments and clone size from that table. This sample gives over 250,000 clones in total; 75% to 90% of them show up just once. The ten largest clones represent roughly 9.6% of the sample.

CDR1 and CDR2 (SEHNR, FQNEAQ) derive from the germline V gene (reference sequence). The V end gives up 4 bases and the J end 5 bases, leaving 3 bases in the junction not matched to a gene. The CDR3 runs 15 amino acids, cysteine and phenylalanine included. Here the CDR3 DNA is all that survives: 45 bases in frame from base 1. Overall study outcomes, separate from this receptor: The amount of clinical and demographic metadata varied by source and participant and was provided uncurated.

This sequence uses TRBV7-9 and TRBJ1-4, and 11 junction bases match TRBD1. The sample consisted of peripheral blood. This receptor was taken from a woman aged 70 to 79 with acute or convalescent COVID-19. The nucleotide sequence reads TGTGCCAGCAGCTATGGGACAGGGGGAAATGAAAAACTGTTTTTT. It is translated as CASSYGTGGNEKLFF.